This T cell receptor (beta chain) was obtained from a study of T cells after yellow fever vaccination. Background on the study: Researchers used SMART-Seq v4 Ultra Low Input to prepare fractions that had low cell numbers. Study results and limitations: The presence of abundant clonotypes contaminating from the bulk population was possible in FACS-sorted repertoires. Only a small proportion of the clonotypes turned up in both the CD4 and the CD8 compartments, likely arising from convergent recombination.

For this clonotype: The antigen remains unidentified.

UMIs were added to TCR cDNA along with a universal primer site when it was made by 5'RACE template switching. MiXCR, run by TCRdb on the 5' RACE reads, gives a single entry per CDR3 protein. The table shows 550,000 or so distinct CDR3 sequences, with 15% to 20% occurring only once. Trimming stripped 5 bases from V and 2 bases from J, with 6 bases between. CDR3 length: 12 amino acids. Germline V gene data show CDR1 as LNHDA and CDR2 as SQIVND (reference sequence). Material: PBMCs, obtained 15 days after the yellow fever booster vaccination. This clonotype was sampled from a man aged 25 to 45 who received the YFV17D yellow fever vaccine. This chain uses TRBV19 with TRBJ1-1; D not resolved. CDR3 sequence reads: CASSVANTEAFF. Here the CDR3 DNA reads TGTGCCAGTAGTGTGGCCAACACTGAAGCTTTCTTT.